This TCR beta chain was recovered during a study of T-cell memory formation after mild COVID-19. This clonotype was observed a few times. Each CDR3 protein gets one entry after TCRdb re-called the 5' RACE reads with MiXCR. The sample consists of some 40,000 distinct CDR3 sequences, roughly 9.8% of them appearing once. Sample: PBMCs or a T cell subset sorted from them (not recorded which). The source of this sequence is an adult woman who had mild COVID-19 (a few samples of this study predate the infection). Cell type and time point are not known.

CDR3 amino acids: CASSPGTGGIQQYGYTF. DNA for the CDR3: TGCGCCAGCAGCCCGGGGACAGGGGGCATCCAACAGTATGGCTACACCTTC. The chain employs TRBV4-1 and TRBJ1-2, with TRBD1 matching over 12 bases. The CDR3 extends over 17 amino acids. V lost 4 bases to trimming and J lost 5 bases; unmatched junction nucleotides: 11. CDR1 and CDR2 (germline): MGHRA, YSYEKL.